This note documents a single T cell receptor beta chain sequence. Its antigen remains unidentified. Germline CDR1 is PRHDT and CDR2 is FYEKMQ (reference sequence). Trimming removed 5 bases from V and 5 bases from J; junction bases left unmatched: 9. The CDR3 extends over 16 amino acids. RNA, once extracted, was reverse transcribed into cDNA for use as the sequencing template. Repertoires were generated with immunoSEQ multiplex PCR, while TCRdb's copy carries only in-frame clones and drops some. The repertoire consists of about 34,000 clones, with approximately 58% occurring once and the leading ten covering around 43%. The data were obtained in a study of CD8+ T cells in alopecia areata. Study results and limitations: Clonality in lesional scalp, especially alopecia totalis/universalis, exceeded that of normal scalp. Alphabeta T cells residing in normal skin are also sequenced in scalp samples.

This receptor was taken from a human donor with alopecia areata. The sample consisted of NKG2D-high CD8+ T cells sorted from blood. V is TRBV13 and J is TRBJ2-5; 12 nucleotides line up with TRBD2. CDR3 loop: CASSIGLAGNWETQYF. CDR3 nucleotides: TGTGCCAGCAGCATCGGACTAGCGGGGAATTGGGAGACCCAGTACTTC.